The following is a TCR beta chain sequence with its context. Which antigen it targets is not known. The record has no base qualities; no much larger clone is one base away. The CDR3, from cysteine to phenylalanine, totals 14 residues. The only DNA kept is the CDR3, 42 bases in frame from the first base. CDR1 and CDR2 are read off the germline V gene as MNHEY and SVGEGT. V and J lose 2 bases and 6 bases, and a span of 12 bases separates them. These data originate in a study of T cells after yellow fever vaccination (dated by TCRdb to between 2019 and 2020). Notes on the research overall: The SMART-Seq v4 Ultra Low Input RNA kit was used to prepare libraries from fractions with low cell numbers. The cohort comprised two healthy male donors, one aged 18 to 30 and one aged 30 to 40 years. Blood was collected at multiple timepoints before and after primary and secondary immunization, and bulk PBMC replicates and cell subsets were isolated. To follow T-cell clones before and after primary and booster YFV17D yellow fever vaccination, bulk TCR alpha and beta repertoires were sequenced over time.

Points the paper makes about the study in general: Computational filtering was needed because FACS-sorted repertoires could contain abundant contaminating clonotypes from the bulk population. Because the study included only a couple of donors, the extent to which the findings can be generalized is limited. Most clones expanded after primary vaccination (approximately 97% of CD4 and 70% to 90% of CD8) were re-detected after the booster, suggesting that broad memory maintenance occurred. A small share of clonotypes was detected in both CD4 and CD8 compartments, with the overlap likely arising from convergent recombination. The secondary T-cell response was weaker than the primary response but faster, peaking on day 5 instead of day 15.

Taken with the paper, the label for treatment or condition translates to: live attenuated yellow fever vaccine strain. At each blood-draw timepoint, two biological replicates of bulk PBMCs were obtained. PBMCs were isolated from peripheral blood using a standard Ficoll-Paque protocol. TriZol was used to extract RNA from bulk PBMCs, from CD4 and CD8 fractions, and from dextramer-positive and dextramer-negative fractions. Synthesis of TCR cDNA relied on 5'RACE template switching, a step that introduced a universal primer site along with unique molecular identifiers. cDNA synthesis was primed from both the TCR alpha and TCR beta constant segments. Two PCR steps were used to amplify libraries, with sample barcodes and sequencing adapters being added in the second step. Sequencing of the libraries was done on either Illumina HiSeq 2500 (2x100 bp) or NovaSeq (2x150 bp). In the paper's pipeline: MIGEC handled demultiplexing of reads and collapsing into UMI consensus sequences, while MiXCR performed V(D)J alignment. Vaccine-responding clonotypes were defined with edgeR using replicate PBMC samples, requiring FDR below 0.01 and a log2 fold change above 5 up to day 15. Each bulk clonotype was labeled CD4 or CD8 based on which sequenced repertoire, CD4 or CD8, contained the clonotype at higher abundance. Starting from the raw public reads, TCRdb applied fastp trimming at Q25, assembled clones with MiXCR and retained in-frame beta chains. Rows with one shared CDR3 protein collapse into an entry with the most common genes and DNA. TCRdb, rather than the study authors, made the V and J calls. Present in this sample are 550,000 or so distinct CDR3 sequences, about 19% of which were seen just once. Roughly 13% of the sample rests with the top ten.

This clonotype originated in a man in his thirties or forties who received the YFV17D yellow fever vaccine. The chain is encoded by TRBV6-2 or TRBV6-3 joined to TRBJ2-3; the D gene is tentatively TRBD1 or TRBD2, each matching 5 bases. Sequenced here: PBMCs, sampled 15 days after the yellow fever booster vaccination. The CDR3 region reads CASSYGGRPDTQYF. In nucleotides, the sequence is TGTGCCAGCAGTTACGGGGGACGCCCGGATACGCAGTATTTT.